One and the same sample provided the 8 T cell receptor beta chains below, sequenced in a study of T cell responses to AZD1222 COVID-19 vaccine. The table came from immunoSEQ multiplex PCR; TCRdb's copy has only in-frame clones and leaves some out. The table includes 130,000 to 150,000 clones, around 88% detected once. Sequences were derived from peripheral blood, sampled on day 0 of AZD1222 vaccination. These receptors were obtained from an adult in good health.

V gene TRBV5-5 combines with J gene TRBJ1-4; D call uncertain. V lost 4 bases, J lost 3 bases, and 10 bases lay in between. Germline V gene lookup returns CDR1 SGHKS and CDR2 YYEKEE (reference sequence). The CDR3 length is 14 residues. This chain's CDR3 is CASSVQSSNEKLFF. DNA of the CDR3: TGTGCCAGCAGCGTACAGTCGTCTAATGAAAAACTGTTTTTT.

This clone has only one observation. The chain recombines TRBV5-8 with TRBJ1-2; TRBD1 matches at 8 bases. With 0 bases clipped from V and 2 bases from J, the junction kept 3 bases outside the gene matches. The CDR3 totals 15 residues. Germline V gene lookup returns CDR1 SGHTS and CDR2 YDEGEE. CDR3 region: CASSLEQGVNYGYTF. CDR3 nucleotides: TGTGCCAGCAGCTTGGAACAGGGGGTGAACTATGGCTACACCTTC. The whole variable domain, filled in from reference TRBV5-8 and TRBJ1-2, reads EAGVTQSPTHLIKTRGQQATLRCSPISGHTSVYWYQQALGLGLQFLLWYDEGEERNRGNFPPRFSGRQFPNYSSELNVNALELEDSALYLCASSLEQGVNYGYTFGSGTRLTVV.

CDR3 amino acids: CASSFPVIGNTIYF. The CDR3 DNA follows: TGTGCCAGCAGCTTTCCAGTCATCGGAAACACCATATATTTT. The V call is TRBV7-8, the J call TRBJ1-3; D uncertain. CDR1 is SGHVS and CDR2 is FQNEAQ in the germline V gene. The CDR3 sequence is 14 residues long. V was clipped by 3 bases and J by 4 bases, with 10 bases between them.

The chain has TRBV5-1 and TRBJ2-1; tentatively, D is TRBD2 (6 bases). The CDR3 loop spans 12 amino acids. The germline CDR1 and CDR2 sequences are SGHRS and YFSETQ. The ends were cut back, 6 bases at V and 2 bases at J, with 6 bases in the middle. The CDR3: CASTGAYNEQFF. The CDR3 DNA sequence: TGCGCCAGCACGGGGGCCTACAATGAGCAGTTCTTC.

This clone is a singleton in its sample. This chain links TRBV5-1 with TRBJ1-1; D ambiguous. V lost 0 bases and J 1 base, leaving 10 bases between the germline ends. Germline lookup yields CDR1 SGHRS and CDR2 YFSETQ. The CDR3 sequence is 15 residues long. The CDR3 bases are TGCGCCAGCAGCTTGGAGGGCAGGCAGAACACTGAAGCTTTCTTT. Its protein product is CASSLEGRQNTEAFF.

The chain recombines TRBV6-5 with TRBJ1-2, with D unclear. V lost 2 bases, J lost 3 bases, and 13 bases lay in between. Germline CDR1 reads MNHEY; CDR2 reads SVGAGI. The CDR3 is 15 residues long. The CDR3 nucleotides read TGTGCCAGCAGTTACGGGGTTCTAACGGACTATGGCTACACCTTC. Encoded protein: CASSYGVLTDYGYTF.

The DNA of the CDR3 is TGTGCCAGCACGCCGACAGGGGTTGCCTATGGCTACACCTTC. Protein: CASTPTGVAYGYTF. The chain uses TRBV25-1 and TRBJ1-2, with 8 bases that match TRBD1. From germline, CDR1 is MGHDK and CDR2 SYGVNS. This CDR3 region has 14 residues. V lost 7 bases and J lost 4; bases outside the gene matches: 8.

A single count supports this clone. CDR3 loop: CASSLEEVGQFNTGELFF. DNA for the CDR3: TGTGCCAGCAGCTTAGAGGAAGTGGGGCAGTTTAACACCGGGGAGCTGTTTTTT. J is TRBJ2-2 and V is TRBV7-3, with TRBD1 as a possible D gene (5 bases). Germline CDR1 SGHTA, CDR2 FQGTGA. This CDR3 comprises 18 residues. V lost 2 bases, J lost 2 bases, and 18 bases lay in between.